The entry below describes one T cell receptor beta chain. Its antigen is undetermined. This CDR3 has 14 amino acids. The ends lost 0 bases at V and 4 bases at J; junction bases unmatched: 2. Per the germline V gene, CDR1 is MNHEY and CDR2 is SMNVEV (reference sequence). The data belong to a study of T cell repertoires in cytomegalovirus infection. Points from the study as a whole: The ex vivo response showed dominance by HLA-C-restricted CMV-specific TCR beta clonotypes.

In TCRdb, the reads were re-called with MiXCR into one record per CDR3 protein. The sample includes roughly 800,000 distinct CDR3 sequences, almost 30% of them seen just once. The V and J genes are TRBV27 and TRBJ1-2; the match to TRBD1 covers 7 bases. The receptor was isolated from a human donor in good health (CMV status not recorded). Some clones in this sample may be carry-over from other donors' samples. Specimen: cultured CD8+ T cells from PBMCs, collected from culture after CMV antigen stimulation. The CDR3 spells CASSLSGQLYGYTF. DNA of the CDR3: TGTGCCAGCAGTTTATCGGGACAGCTCTATGGCTACACCTTC.